Each of the 10 T cell receptor beta chains below was sequenced from the same sample in a study of shared clonotypes between healthy human individuals. The data were produced by immunoSEQ multiplex PCR, yet TCRdb's version contains in-frame clones alone and is incomplete. This sample carries 2 million to 2.5 million clones, approximately 90% of them seen once, and the ten largest clones take roughly 0.34%. The sequencing input was naive CD4+ T cells from PBMCs. Noted subset: CD45RA+ positively selected. Receptor source: a man aged 18 to 30 in good health. Some clones in this sample may be carry-over from other donors' samples.

About this clone itself: This same CDR3 is encoded by further DNA sequences in the sample. The V call is TRBV6-5, the J call TRBJ1-2; D gene unclear. V was shortened by 2 bases and J by 4 bases, with 5 bases between the two germline ends. The CDR3 spans 12 residues. Germline V gene lookup returns CDR1 MNHEY and CDR2 SVGAGI. This CDR3 is CASSYRPYGYTF. CDR3 bases: TGTGCCAGCAGTTACAGGCCCTATGGCTACACCTTC.

This sequence joins TRBV2 and TRBJ1-2; D might be TRBD1 (5 bases). The CDR3 sequence is 15 residues long. Germline values: CDR1 SNHLY, CDR2 FYNNEI. Trimming removed 8 bases from V and 5 bases from J, with 21 bases in between. The CDR3, as DNA: TGTGCCAGCCTTTTAGGTGTGGGGGTACGATATGGCTACACCTTC. This sequence encodes CASLLGVGVRYGYTF.

This chain joins TRBV7-9 and TRBJ2-5, with TRBD2 identical over 10 bases. CDR3 length: 18 amino acids. Trimming took 3 bases from V and 4 from J; bases not matched to a gene: 14. Germline V CDR1 and CDR2: SEHNR, FQNEAQ (reference sequence). The CDR3 DNA reads TGTGCCAGCAGCTTTTTTTCCGGGCTAGCGGGAGAGGGAGAGACCCAGTACTTC. Residues: CASSFFSGLAGEGETQYF.

The chain couples TRBV5-6 to TRBJ2-5; 10 bases match TRBD1. The DNA matches TRBJ2-7 better at its end, which makes the J call doubtful. The length of the CDR3 is 14 residues. Germline values: CDR1 SGHDT, CDR2 YYEEEE. The DNA for the CDR3 is TGTGCCAGCAGCGAACGGGACAGGGGCCACGAGCAGTACTTC. Encoded protein: CASSERDRGHEQYF.

The genes are TRBV28 and TRBJ1-2; D is perhaps TRBD1 (5 bases). This CDR3 has 18 amino acids. The V end was cut by 2 bases, the J end by 2 bases, with 21 bases between. Germline assignment: CDR1 MDHEN and CDR2 SYDVKM. Written as DNA, the CDR3 is TGTGCCAGCAGTTTAGGAGGGCAGGGTATAAGTTGGAACTATGGCTACACCTTC. The encoded protein is CASSLGGQGISWNYGYTF.

In DNA, the CDR3 is TGTGCCAGCAGCGTACTAAGCCAGGGGGCCACCGGGGAGCTGTTTTTT. This encodes CASSVLSQGATGELFF. The chain employs TRBV9 and TRBJ2-2; 8 bases are shared with TRBD1. From germline, CDR1 is SGDLS and CDR2 YYNGEE. CDR3 size: 16 residues. V trimming: 1 base; J trimming: 4 bases; junction bases outside the gene matches: 6.

This clone was seen a single time. This sequence joins TRBV6-5 and TRBJ2-1, with D unresolved. Germline assignment: CDR1 MNHEY and CDR2 SVGAGI. The CDR3 spans 14 residues. The V and J ends lost 5 bases and 5 bases respectively, with 13 bases between them. CDR3 sequence: CASSPRGLNNEQFF. As DNA, the CDR3 is TGTGCCAGCAGTCCCCGCGGCCTTAACAATGAGCAGTTCTTC.

This chain links TRBV5-1 with TRBJ2-3; D is ambiguous. Germline V gene sequence: CDR1 SGHRS, CDR2 YFSETQ. This CDR3 is 12 amino acids long. The V and J ends lost 7 bases and 1 base respectively, with 7 bases between them. CDR3 sequence reads: CASGVGTDTQYF. In DNA form, the CDR3 reads TGCGCCAGCGGCGTGGGCACAGATACGCAGTATTTT.

The rearrangement uses TRBV2 and TRBJ1-2; 7 bases line up with TRBD1. CDR3 length equals 14 residues. Per the germline V gene, CDR1 is SNHLY and CDR2 is FYNNEI. J was trimmed by 8 bases and V by 5 bases; bases with no gene match: 11. Written as DNA, the CDR3 is TGTGCCAGCAGTCGAGAGACAGGGTGGAGAGGCTACACCTTC. Its translation is CASSRETGWRGYTF.

The V and J genes are TRBV28 and TRBJ2-5; D ambiguous. V lost 3 bases and J lost 4, with 9 bases in between. CDR1 is MDHEN, CDR2 SYDVKM, per germline. The CDR3 is 13 residues long. CDR3 DNA: TGTGCCAGCAGTTTGAGGTCGGCAGAGACCCAGTACTTC. Translated, it gives CASSLRSAETQYF.